This TCR beta chain stems from a study of T cell responses to AZD1222 COVID-19 vaccine. Across the study: Pooled in the analysis were second doses at about 4 or about 12 weeks. Study-level results: Every sample of the repertoires postdated the peak T cell response. Vaccine-associated CD4 TCRs spanned spike, dominant at 160-218 and 743-854. At study baseline, merely six AZD1222 recipients were seropositive.

To note about this clone: The antigen is undetermined.

Only in-frame clones appear in the TCRdb table, and some are missing; sequencing was by immunoSEQ multiplex PCR. The table shows about 130,000 clones, with about 82% occurring only once. The sample in question was peripheral blood, obtained on day 0 of AZD1222 vaccination. This TCR was sampled from an adult in good health.

The DNA of the CDR3 is TGTGCCAGCAGCTTAGGAGCAGGGCTCAATCAGCCCCAGCATTTT. This translates into CASSLGAGLNQPQHF. The gene calls are TRBV7-9 and TRBJ1-5, with D perhaps matching TRBD1 (5 bases). The CDR3 consists of 15 residues. Germline-derived CDR1 and CDR2 are SEHNR and FQNEAQ (reference sequence). The germline V and J ends were trimmed by 1 base and 3 bases, with 10 bases remaining between them.